A single sample is the source of the 15 T cell receptor beta chains below, sequenced in a study of Graves' ophthalmopathy and Graves' hyperthyroidism. Transcripts of RNA were the source for amplifying TCR beta CDR3 regions. Investigators did first-round RT-PCR with HTBI primers, then second-round multiplex PCR. TCRdb fed the multiplex PCR reads into MiXCR, producing one record per CDR3 protein. The sample includes 600,000 to 950,000 distinct CDR3 sequences, 35% to 50% of them seen just once. Source material: peripheral blood. These receptors were taken from an adult man with Graves' ophthalmopathy.

As concerns this clonotype: Since a much larger clone is just one base distant, this may be a read error. The chain recombines TRBV24-1 with TRBJ2-2, with TRBD1 identical over 9 bases. The CDR3 spans 15 residues. Germline CDR1 and CDR2: KGHDR and SFDVKD. The CDR3 region is CASSDPGTGTGELFF. In DNA, the CDR3 is TGTGCCAGCAGTGACCCCGGGACAGGGACCGGGGAGCTGTTTTTT.

This clonotype came up a few times. The gene calls are TRBV6-1 and TRBJ1-5; no clear D. Deletions cut 7 bases from V and 2 bases from J, with 15 bases between. Germline-derived CDR1 and CDR2 are MNHNS and SASEGT. The CDR3 is 15 residues long. Written as DNA, the CDR3 is TGTGCCAGCAATATGAGGGATTTTGGCAATCAGCCCCAGCATTTT. It yields the protein CASNMRDFGNQPQHF.

J is TRBJ2-5 and V is TRBV10-2, with 9 nucleotides matching TRBD2. This CDR3 is 14 amino acids long. Germline V gives CDR1 WSHSY, CDR2 SAAADI. V shed 8 bases, J shed 4 bases, and the junction held 8 bases outside the gene matches. The CDR3 sequence: CASGGGSGRETQYF. DNA for the CDR3: TGCGCCAGCGGGGGGGGTAGCGGGAGAGAGACCCAGTACTTC.

This clonotype was picked up many times. The chain uses TRBV6-6 and TRBJ2-7, with 8 nucleotides matching TRBD1. The CDR3 has 14 residues. V was pared by 5 bases and J by 3 bases, with 6 bases of the junction left unmatched. Germline V gives CDR1 MNHNY, CDR2 SVGAGI (reference sequence). DNA of the CDR3: TGTGCCAGCAGTCCAACAGGGACAGGCTACGAGCAGTACTTC. It yields the protein CASSPTGTGYEQYF.

The chain has TRBV2 and TRBJ1-1; D ambiguous. The CDR3 runs to 15 residues. Germline V CDR1 and CDR2: SNHLY, FYNNEI. V lost 5 bases, J lost 7 bases, and 20 bases lay in between. CDR3 sequence reads: CASSLSLGRRDEAFF. The CDR3 region has the DNA TGTGCCAGCAGTTTATCGTTGGGTCGGAGGGATGAAGCTTTCTTT.

This chain joins TRBV9 and TRBJ1-3; the D gene is possibly TRBD1 (6 bases). Between the trimmed V and J ends, which lost 4 bases and 7 bases, there was a span of 15 bases. Germline CDR1 SGDLS, CDR2 YYNGEE. This CDR3 region has 14 residues. The CDR3 loop is CASSYRDGTNTIYF. The CDR3 bases are TGTGCCAGCAGCTACAGGGATGGGACTAACACCATATATTTT. Complete variable domain (other parts from reference TRBV9 and TRBJ1-3): DSGVTQTPKHLITATGQRVTLRCSPRSGDLSVYWYQQSLDQGLQFLIQYYNGEERAKGNILERFSAQQFPDLHSELNLSSLELGDSALYFCASSYRDGTNTIYFGEGSWLTVV.

As regards this clonotype: This may be a read error, as it is one base from a much larger clone. The gene calls are TRBV7-9 and TRBJ1-6, with D uncertain. The CDR3 extends over 14 amino acids. CDR1 SEHNR and CDR2 FQNEAQ come from the germline V gene (reference sequence). CDR3 sequence (DNA): TGTGCCAGCAGCTTAGCCTCCTATAATTCACCCCTCCGCTTT. Its translation: CASSLASYNSPLRF. The whole variable domain, filled in from reference TRBV7-9 and TRBJ1-6, reads DTGVSQNPRHKITKRGQNVTFRCDPISEHNRLYWYRQTLGQGPEFLTYFQNEAQLEKSRLLSDRFSAERPKGSFSTLEIQRTEQGDSAMYLCASSLASYNSPLRFGNGTRLTVT.

The rearrangement uses TRBV19 and TRBJ2-2; D is possibly TRBD2 (5 bases). This CDR3 has 17 amino acids. V dropped 3 bases and J dropped 5 bases, with 19 bases sitting between them. Looked up from germline, CDR1 is LNHDA and CDR2 is SQIVND (reference sequence). The CDR3 here is CASSMSFPGSRTGELFF. The CDR3 coding sequence is TGTGCCAGTAGTATGTCTTTTCCGGGGTCGAGGACCGGGGAGCTGTTTTTT. Supplemented by reference TRBV19 and TRBJ2-2, the full variable domain reads DGGITQSPKYLFRKEGQNVTLSCEQNLNHDAMYWYRQDPGQGLRLIYYSQIVNDFQKGDIAEGYSVSREKKESFPLTVTSAQKNPTAFYLCASSMSFPGSRTGELFFGEGSRLTVL.

The rearrangement links TRBV5-6 to TRBJ2-7, with D uncertain. Germline assignment: CDR1 SGHDT and CDR2 YYEEEE. The V end lost 2 bases, the J end lost 2 bases, and 11 bases lay between the germline ends. The length of the CDR3 is 14 residues. CDR3 DNA sequence: TGTGCCAGCAGCTTTGTAGGGTCCCCCTACGAGCAGTACTTC. Its translation is CASSFVGSPYEQYF.

V and J are TRBV7-9 and TRBJ2-5; D possibly corresponds to TRBD2 (5 bases). TRBJ2-7 matches the DNA end more closely, so the J call is doubtful. CDR3 size: 15 residues. Germline loops: CDR1 SEHNR, CDR2 FQNEAQ (reference sequence). This CDR3 reads CASSPPGWARDEQYF. In DNA, the CDR3 is TGTGCCAGCAGTCCACCGGGGTGGGCGCGGGACGAGCAGTACTTC.

This clonotype has just a few counts. The chain employs TRBV5-1 and TRBJ1-4; possible D gene TRBD1, 5 bases. The CDR3 runs to 15 residues. Germline CDR1 is SGHRS and CDR2 is YFSETQ. V was trimmed by 2 bases and J by 8 bases, leaving 16 bases between them. The CDR3 loop reads CASSFTRDSKEKLFF. CDR3 nucleotide sequence: TGCGCCAGCAGCTTCACCCGGGACTCAAAGGAAAAACTGTTTTTT.

Concerning this clonotype itself: This sequence may be a read error, since a much larger clone differs from it by one base. V and J are TRBV19 and TRBJ1-1, with unresolved D. The V gene's germline CDR1 is LNHDA and CDR2 SQIVND (reference sequence). This CDR3 has 15 residues. DNA for the CDR3: TGTGCCAGTCAAACCACCGGATTTAGGGCTAATGACGCTTCCTTT. Residues: CASQTTGFRANDASF.

Of note for this clonotype: A read error is possible here, since a much larger clone lies one base away. J is TRBJ1-2 and V is TRBV2; D is uncertain. The ends were cut back, 4 bases at V and 4 bases at J, with 10 bases in the middle. Per the germline V gene, CDR1 is SNHLY and CDR2 is FYNNEI. The CDR3 spans 13 residues. The CDR3 DNA sequence: TGTGCCAGCAGTGGGACGGTACTCTATGGCTACACCTTC. Residues: CASSGTVLYGYTF.

This clonotype has a count of ten or more. The rearrangement uses TRBV2 and TRBJ2-7; TRBD1 is a possible D gene (6 bases). This CDR3 spans 12 amino acids. The ends were cut back, 7 bases at V and 2 bases at J, with 9 bases in the middle. Germline CDR1 SNHLY, CDR2 FYNNEI. The CDR3 DNA is TGTGCCAGCACCAGGGGCACCTACGAGCAGTACTTC. This encodes CASTRGTYEQYF.

Many counts were recorded for this clonotype. The V call is TRBV25-1, the J call TRBJ2-7; D gene uncertain. CDR1 is MGHDK and CDR2 is SYGVNS in the germline V gene. V was shortened by 5 bases and J by 7 bases, with 12 bases between the two germline ends. This CDR3 has 12 residues. CDR3 DNA sequence: TGTGCCAGCAGTTCGTCTTTTGGGGAGCAGTACTTC. It yields the protein CASSSSFGEQYF.